This TCR beta chain came from a study of cytomegalovirus exposure and HLA in healthy donors. Study-level findings and limits: Using a false discovery rate of 0.05, a later analysis showed that approximately 16,000 TCR beta sequences were associated with HLA alleles. Productive status was seen about 90% or about 30% of the time for most TCR beta V segments in an earlier analysis. Later analysis revealed greater clonal expansion in HLA-associated TCR beta chains than in equally common others. Donors were assumed by presence/absence analyses to have roughly uniform sequencing depth.

Concerning this clone itself: Antigen specificity is unknown.

The PCR was carried out with 60 Vbeta primers and 13 Jbeta primers. This table comes from immunoSEQ multiplex PCR, and its TCRdb copy is limited to in-frame clones, with some not included. This table holds 150,000 to 200,000 clones, 85% to 90% found once. The sequence derives from a woman younger than 35 in good health and CMV-seronegative. The source material was PBMCs.

The CDR3 is CASRENEKLFF. Written as DNA, the CDR3 is TGTGCCAGCAGGGAGAATGAAAAACTGTTTTTT. The V and J genes are TRBV6-1 and TRBJ1-4; D remains unclear. Germline V gene data show CDR1 as MNHNS and CDR2 as SASEGT. The CDR3 loop spans 11 amino acids. V shed 6 bases and J shed 5 bases, with 4 bases lying between them.